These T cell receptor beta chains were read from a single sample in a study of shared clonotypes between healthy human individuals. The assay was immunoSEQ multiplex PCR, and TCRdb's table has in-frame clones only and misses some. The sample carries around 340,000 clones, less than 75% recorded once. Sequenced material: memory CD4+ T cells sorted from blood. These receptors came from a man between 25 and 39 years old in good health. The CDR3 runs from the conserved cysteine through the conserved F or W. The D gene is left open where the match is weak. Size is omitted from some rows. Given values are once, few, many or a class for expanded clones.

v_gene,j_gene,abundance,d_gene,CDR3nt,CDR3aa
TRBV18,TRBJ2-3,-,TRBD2,TGTGCCAGCTCAGCACGGACTAGCGGGAGCACAGATACGCAGTATTTT,CASSARTSGSTDTQYF
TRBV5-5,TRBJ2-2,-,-,TGTGCCAGCAGCTCCGAGACAGCTAACACCGGGGAGCTGTTTTTT,CASSSETANTGELFF
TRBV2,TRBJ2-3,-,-,TGTGCCAGCATCCGTCCCGGTTCTAGCACAGATACGCAGTATTTT,CASIRPGSSTDTQYF
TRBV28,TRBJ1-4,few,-,TGTGCCAGCAGCCCGGGTGGCCCTATGGGGGAAAAACTGTTTTTT,CASSPGGPMGEKLFF
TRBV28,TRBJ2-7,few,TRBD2,TGTGCCAGCACGGGGGGGATCTACGAGCAGTACTTC,CASTGGIYEQYF
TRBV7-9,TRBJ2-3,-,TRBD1,TGTGCCAGCAGACATACAGGGGACCCTAGCACAGATACGCAGTATTTT,CASRHTGDPSTDTQYF
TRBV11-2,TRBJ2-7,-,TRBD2,TGTGCCAGCAGCTTAGAATTTATAGGGAGACTAGCGGGGACCTACGAGCAGTACTTC,CASSLEFIGRLAGTYEQYF
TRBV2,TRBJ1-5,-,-,TGTGCCAGCAGTGCGACAGTTAGCAATCAGCCCCAGCATTTT,CASSATVSNQPQHF
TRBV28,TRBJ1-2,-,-,TGTGCCAGCAGTTTATCAGGACAGCCTATCTATGGCTACACCTTC,CASSLSGQPIYGYTF
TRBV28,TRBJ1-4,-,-,TGTGCCAGCAGTTTACCAGGGGAGGCTAATGAAAAACTGTTTTTT,CASSLPGEANEKLFF
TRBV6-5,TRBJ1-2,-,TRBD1,TGTGCCAGCAGAACCGGGACAGGGGACTATGGCTACACCTTC,CASRTGTGDYGYTF
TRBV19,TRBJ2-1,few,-,TGTGCCACCTCGCGATTCACGACGGGATTCAATGAGCAGTTCTTC,CATSRFTTGFNEQFF
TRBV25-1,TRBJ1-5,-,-,TGTGCCAGCAGTGTGGCAGGTAGCAATCAGCCCCAGCATTTT,CASSVAGSNQPQHF
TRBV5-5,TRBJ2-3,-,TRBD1,TGTGCCAGCAGCACGACAGGGAGTAACGCAGATACGCAGTATTTT,CASSTTGSNADTQYF
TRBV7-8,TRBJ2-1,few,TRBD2,TGTGCCAGCAGCTTGACTAGCGGGCTATCCTACAATGAGCAGTTCTTC,CASSLTSGLSYNEQFF